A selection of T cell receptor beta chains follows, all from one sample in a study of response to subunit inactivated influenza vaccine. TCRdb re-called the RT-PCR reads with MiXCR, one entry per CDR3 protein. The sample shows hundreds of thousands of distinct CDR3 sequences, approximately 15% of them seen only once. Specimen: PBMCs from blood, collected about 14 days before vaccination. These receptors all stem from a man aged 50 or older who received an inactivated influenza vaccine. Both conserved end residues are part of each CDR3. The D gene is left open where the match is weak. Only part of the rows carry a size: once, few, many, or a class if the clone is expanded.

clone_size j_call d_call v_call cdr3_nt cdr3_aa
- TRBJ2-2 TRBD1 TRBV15 TGTGCCACCAGCACGAGAAGGGGACAGATAGAAGGGGAGCTGTTTTTT CATSTRRGQIEGELFF
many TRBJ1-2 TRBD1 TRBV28 TGTGCCAGCACTTTCGGAGGACAGGGCCACTATGGCTACACCTTC CASTFGGQGHYGYTF
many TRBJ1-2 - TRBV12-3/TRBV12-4 TGTGCCAGCAGTTTGGAATGGTGGGGCGGCTACACCTTC CASSLEWWGGYTF
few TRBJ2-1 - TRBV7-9 TGTGCCAGCAGCAACAGGGTGAATGAGCAGTTCTTC CASSNRVNEQFF
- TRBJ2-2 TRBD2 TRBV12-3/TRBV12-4 TGTGCCAGCAGTCCTGTAGCGGGGGGGACTGGCGGGGAGCTGTTTTTT CASSPVAGGTGGELFF
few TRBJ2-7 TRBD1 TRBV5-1 TGCGCCAGCAGCTTTGGGGGGACAGGTTCCTACGAGCAGTACTTC CASSFGGTGSYEQYF
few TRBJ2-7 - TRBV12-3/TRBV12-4 TGTGCCAGCAGTTTAGTTGGCAGATTCCACGAGCAGTACTTC CASSLVGRFHEQYF
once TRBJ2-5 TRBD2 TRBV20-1 TGCAGTGCTAGGGCCCTAGCGGGGGACTCAAAAGAGACCCAGTACTTC CSARALAGDSKETQYF
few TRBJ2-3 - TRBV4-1 TGCGCCAGCAGACAGAACAGGGATACGCAGTATTTT CASRQNRDTQYF
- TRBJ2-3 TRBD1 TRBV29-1 TGCAGCGTTGGACCGGGACAGGGGGTCAGCACAGATACGCAGTATTTT CSVGPGQGVSTDTQYF
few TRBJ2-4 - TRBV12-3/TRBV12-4 TGTGCCAGCAGTGGTCCCGGGACGGATGCCAAAAACATTCAGTACTTC CASSGPGTDAKNIQYF
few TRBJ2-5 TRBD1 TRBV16 TGTGCCAGCAGCCCCTCGGACAGGGAAGAGACCCAGTACTTC CASSPSDREETQYF
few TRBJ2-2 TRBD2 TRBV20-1 TGCAGTGCTAGCGGGGGGTTCAACACCGGGGAGCTGTTTTTT CSASGGFNTGELFF
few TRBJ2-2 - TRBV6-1 TGTGCCAGCAGAGGGATAGGCGGGTACACCGGGGAGCTGTTTTTT CASRGIGGYTGELFF
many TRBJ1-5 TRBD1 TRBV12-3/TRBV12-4 TGTGCCAGCAGTTTATCAACAGGGGATCAGCCCCAGCATTTT CASSLSTGDQPQHF
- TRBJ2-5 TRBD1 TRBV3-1 TGTGCCAGCAGCCAAGGGGGACAGGGCTTAGCAGAGACCCAGTACTTC CASSQGGQGLAETQYF
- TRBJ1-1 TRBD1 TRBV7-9 TGTGCCAGCAGCCTCGGACAGGGGTACGGAGCTTTCTTT CASSLGQGYGAFF
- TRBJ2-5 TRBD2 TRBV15 TGTGCCACCAGCAGAGATTCACCCGGGACTAGCGGGAGCAAGACCCAGTACTTC CATSRDSPGTSGSKTQYF
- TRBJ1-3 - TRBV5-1 TGCGCCAGCAGCTTCAACTGGGACTTTCGCTCTGGAAACACCATATATTTT CASSFNWDFRSGNTIYF
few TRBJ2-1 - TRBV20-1 TGCAGTGCTAGATCGCCTAATGAGCAGTTCTTC CSARSPNEQFF
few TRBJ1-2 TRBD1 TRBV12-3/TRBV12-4 TGTGCCAGCAGGGCCGGGACAGGGCGCCTCTACACCTTC CASRAGTGRLYTF
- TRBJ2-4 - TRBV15 TGTGCCACCAGCAGAGACAGGCTAGGAGTGAACATTCAGTACTTC CATSRDRLGVNIQYF
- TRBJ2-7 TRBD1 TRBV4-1 TGCGCCAGCAGCCAAGAGGACAGGGTGGGAAGCTACGAGCAGTACTTC CASSQEDRVGSYEQYF
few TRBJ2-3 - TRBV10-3 TGTGCCATCAGGGGACACCCAAGGGACACAGATACGCAGTATTTT CAIRGHPRDTDTQYF
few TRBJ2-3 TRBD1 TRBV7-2 TGTGCCAGCAGCTCGGGACAGGGTTCAGGGGATACGCAGTATTTT CASSSGQGSGDTQYF
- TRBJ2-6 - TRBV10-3 TGTGCCATCAGTGAGTCGGGCAGGGCTGGGGCCAACGTCCTGACTTTC CAISESGRAGANVLTF